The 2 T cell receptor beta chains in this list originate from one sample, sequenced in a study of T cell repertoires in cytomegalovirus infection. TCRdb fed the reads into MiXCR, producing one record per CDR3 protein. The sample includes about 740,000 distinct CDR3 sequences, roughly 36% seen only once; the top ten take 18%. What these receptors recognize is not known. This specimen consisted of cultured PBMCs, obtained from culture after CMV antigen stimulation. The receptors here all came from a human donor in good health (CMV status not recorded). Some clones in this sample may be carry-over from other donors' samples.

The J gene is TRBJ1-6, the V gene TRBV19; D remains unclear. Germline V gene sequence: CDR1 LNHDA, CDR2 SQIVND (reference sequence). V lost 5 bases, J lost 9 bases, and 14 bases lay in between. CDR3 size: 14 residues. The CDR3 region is CASSRGQLGSPLHF. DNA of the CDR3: TGTGCCAGTAGTCGTGGTCAGCTCGGTTCACCCCTCCACTTT.

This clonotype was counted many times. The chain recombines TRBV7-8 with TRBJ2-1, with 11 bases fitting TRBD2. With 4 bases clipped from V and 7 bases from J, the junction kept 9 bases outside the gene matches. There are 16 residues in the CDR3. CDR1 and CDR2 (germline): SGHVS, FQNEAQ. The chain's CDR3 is CASSSQGLAGGNEQFF. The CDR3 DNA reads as TGTGCCAGCAGCTCCCAGGGGCTAGCGGGAGGTAATGAGCAGTTCTTC.